This T cell receptor (beta chain) was identified in a study of blood T cells in healthy people across ages (dated by TCRdb to the mid-2010s). For context, the study as a whole: In model experiments, template switching captured about one uniquely barcoded TCR beta cDNA molecule for every two T cells. Age-related changes in TCR beta repertoire diversity were measured in the study by deep sequencing normalized with unique cDNA molecular identifiers. The study analyzed two additional independent replicas of 1 million unique cDNA reads from the same blood draw for two donors, one aged 18 to 30 and one aged 80 or older. The donors were divided into four age groups: young (average around 15 years), middle-aged (around 37), aged (about 61) and long-lived (82). Donors of different ages were randomly distributed across sequencing lanes to avoid experimental bias. Results and caveats for the whole study, not just this receptor: There was a strong correlation between observed TCR beta diversity and the percentage of naive T cells measured by flow cytometry. Compared with the aged group, the long-lived group had more naive CD4+ T cells, fewer expanded clones and increased TCR diversity, a pattern suggesting age selection. Conclusive comparison of naive and antigen-experienced compartments was prevented by the profiling of bulk unsorted PBMCs. Donor CMV infection status was unknown, potentially confounding age-related changes in expanded clonotypes. As age increased, observed TCR beta diversity per million T cells dropped in a roughly linear way, and a significant reduction was already evident by age about 40. Estimates of total diversity based on one million sequenced T cells were considered lower bounds and underestimates.

The roughly 38 donors, aged about 6 to 95 years, were systemically healthy Caucasian individuals from Russia. Around 10 milliliters of peripheral blood were collected from each donor into EDTA-treated Vacutainer tubes. PBMCs were isolated by Ficoll-Paque density-gradient centrifugation, with at least 6 million obtained per sample. Trizol reagent was used to extract total RNA from the PBMCs, yielding at least 6 micrograms per sample. Naive CD45RAhigh/CD27high T cell percentages were measured by flow cytometry on a PBMC aliquot from every donor. For CDR1 and CDR2, the germline V gene (reference sequence) lists MNHEY and SMNVEV. Trimming takes 8 bases off V and 6 bases off J; junction bases not matched to a gene: 16. The CDR3 sequence holds 17 residues, the cysteine and phenylalanine included. Kept here is only the CDR3 DNA, which spans 51 bases and is read in frame from base 1. Preparation of the library involved 5' RACE. Sequencing was carried out with an Illumina HiSeq 2500. A second PCR of roughly 7 to 12 cycles was run with a J-beta primer mix and a sample-barcoded 5' primer. A unique molecular identifier was introduced onto each TCR beta cDNA molecule by a template-switch 5' adaptor carrying 12 random nucleotides. Each sample yielded at least 3 million CDR3-containing paired-end reads. First-strand cDNA synthesis was performed from all RNA using the Mint cDNA synthesis kit, with priming by a TRBC-specific oligonucleotide. Following uracil-DNA glycosylase treatment, all cDNA underwent a first 18-cycle PCR with the universal primers M1SS and BC2_uni_R. The authors processed their data as follows. Each sample was normalized by randomly selecting 1 million high-quality reads, each carrying a distinct molecular identifier. Reads sharing molecular identifiers were discarded rather than binned into consensus sequences. CDR3 identification, clonotype clustering and error correction used MiTCR with a Q25 quality threshold and the strictest error-elimination algorithm. A nonparametric unseen species model with Euler transformation was used to estimate lower-bound total TCR beta diversity. TCRdb trimmed public reads at Q25 via fastp, called clones via MiXCR and kept in-frame beta chains. Entries that share a CDR3 protein sequence are merged under the most common genes and DNA. The V and J calls come from TCRdb's annotation, not from the publication. Counted in this sample were a few hundred thousand distinct CDR3 sequences; about half of them appeared once. The top ten hold under 65% of the sample.

On this clonotype itself: No antigen is known for it. Within one base of it there is no much larger clone, and no base qualities were kept.

Recombination connected TRBV27 to TRBJ1-2, and 12 bases in between align with TRBD1. The TCR sequence derives from a man in his sixties in good health. Sequenced sample: blood. The CDR3 corresponds to CASSRGGQGAQVHGYTF. At the DNA level, the sequence is TGTGCCAGCTCCAGAGGGGGACAGGGGGCGCAGGTTCATGGCTACACCTTC.